This passage covers 23 T cell receptor beta chains from one sample sequenced in a study of shared clonotypes between healthy human individuals. Only in-frame clones appear in the TCRdb table, and some are missing; sequencing was by immunoSEQ multiplex PCR. Of more than 1,200,000 clones in the sample, approximately 98.5% were seen once. The specimen sequenced was naive CD4+ T cells sorted from blood. Subset given: CD45RA+ positively selected. The source of these receptors is a man aged 25 to 40 in good health.

This chain links TRBV6-5 with TRBJ2-1; TRBD2 matches at 10 bases. From germline, CDR1 is MNHEY and CDR2 SVGAGI. There are 15 residues in the CDR3. V dropped 2 bases and J dropped 9; count of bases not matched to a gene: 7. CDR3 DNA sequence: TGTGCCAGCAGTTACGACATAGCGGGAGGCCGTGAGCAGTTCTTC. Translating it yields CASSYDIAGGREQFF.

The V and J genes are TRBV6-6 and TRBJ2-7; TRBD1 is a possible D gene (5 bases). Trimming removed 0 bases at V and 3 bases at J, with 15 bases between. This CDR3 is built from 16 residues. Germline CDR1 MNHNY, CDR2 SVGAGI (reference sequence). The CDR3 DNA sequence: TGTGCCAGCAGTTACTCAGGCAGGGCTTCCTACTACGAGCAGTACTTC. This codes for CASSYSGRASYYEQYF.

The chain combines TRBV6-5 with TRBJ1-5; D is unresolved. The CDR3 loop spans 16 amino acids. V lost 4 bases and J lost 5, with 18 bases in between. The germline gives CDR1 MNHEY, CDR2 SVGAGI. This chain's CDR3 is CASSSGPGLPYQPQHF. The CDR3 coding sequence is TGTGCCAGCAGTTCTGGACCGGGTCTCCCCTATCAGCCCCAGCATTTT.

V usage is TRBV6-5 and J usage is TRBJ2-1; D perhaps matches TRBD2 (6 bases). V lost 2 bases and J lost 3, with 11 bases in between. Looked up from germline, CDR1 is MNHEY and CDR2 is SVGAGI. There are 15 residues in the CDR3. The chain's CDR3 is CASSYTGVGYNEQFF. The CDR3 DNA sequence: TGTGCCAGCAGTTACACGGGAGTCGGCTACAATGAGCAGTTCTTC.

The CDR3 region is CASSLSGLQETQYF. The CDR3 DNA reads as TGCGCCAGCAGCTTGTCCGGGCTACAAGAGACCCAGTACTTC. The V call is TRBV5-1, the J call TRBJ2-5, with D uncertain. The CDR3 loop spans 14 amino acids. CDR1 is SGHRS and CDR2 is YFSETQ in the germline V gene. V was cut by 1 base and J by 2 bases, with 9 bases left in between.

The chain employs TRBV18 and TRBJ2-1; D is uncertain. Germline V gene data show CDR1 as KGHSH and CDR2 as LQKENI. Trimming left V 3 bases short and J 4 bases short, with 10 bases between. This CDR3 region has 14 residues. CDR3: CASSPLGPYNEQFF. The CDR3 DNA sequence: TGTGCCAGCTCACCCTTGGGCCCTTACAATGAGCAGTTCTTC. Filled out from reference TRBV18 and TRBJ2-1, the complete variable domain reads NAGVMQNPRHLVRRRGQEARLRCSPMKGHSHVYWYRQLPEEGLKFMVYLQKENIIDESGMPKERFSAEFPKEGPSILRIQQVVRGDSAAYFCASSPLGPYNEQFFGPGTRLTVL.

The chain carries TRBV14 and TRBJ2-1, with D hard to call. The CDR3 covers 13 residues. With 1 base removed from V and 8 bases from J, the gap between germline ends came to 9 bases. Per germline, CDR1 SGHDN and CDR2 FVKESK. CDR3 region: CASSQGRLDEQFF. The CDR3 nucleotides are TGTGCCAGCAGCCAAGGACGTTTGGATGAGCAGTTCTTC. The full variable domain, in which reference TRBV14 and TRBJ2-1 provide the parts outside the CDR3, is EAGVTQFPSHSVIEKGQTVTLRCDPISGHDNLYWYRRVMGKEIKFLLHFVKESKQDESGMPNNRFLAERTGGTYSTLKVQPAELEDSGVYFCASSQGRLDEQFFGPGTRLTVL.

On this clone itself: This specimen includes other DNA sequences encoding the same CDR3. The chain recombines TRBV28 with TRBJ2-7; perhaps TRBD2 as D (6 bases). The V end was cut by 4 bases, the J end by 1 base, with 11 bases between. The CDR3 loop spans 14 amino acids. The germline gives CDR1 MDHEN, CDR2 SYDVKM. CDR3 sequence (DNA): TGTGCCAGCAGTTCGGCGGGAAGTTCCTACGAGCAGTACTTC. It codes for CASSSAGSSYEQYF.

The V and J genes are TRBV19 and TRBJ1-2; D uncertain. The V end lost 5 bases, the J end lost 3 bases, and 13 bases lay between the germline ends. The CDR3 contains 14 residues. Germline CDR1 is LNHDA and CDR2 is SQIVND (reference sequence). This CDR3 reads CASSFLGKDYGYTF. CDR3 in DNA: TGTGCCAGTAGTTTTTTAGGGAAGGACTATGGCTACACCTTC.

The chain combines TRBV5-6 with TRBJ2-7; a possible D gene is TRBD2 (5 bases). This CDR3 spans 14 amino acids. Germline CDR1 SGHDT, CDR2 YYEEEE. The V and J ends lost 4 bases and 4 bases respectively, with 15 bases between them. CDR3 region: CASSPLGDFYEQYF. The CDR3 DNA reads TGTGCCAGCAGCCCGCTGGGAGACTTTTACGAGCAGTACTTC.

This sequence joins TRBV10-3 and TRBJ2-5, with 7 nucleotides matching TRBD1. Trimming cost V 7 bases and J 2 bases; bases outside gene matches: 4. Germline CDR1 reads ENHRY; CDR2 reads SYGVKD. This CDR3 comprises 13 residues. The DNA for the CDR3 is TGTGCCATCAAGGCAGGGGGTCAAGAGACCCAGTACTTC. Amino acid sequence: CAIKAGGQETQYF.

The chain has TRBV9 and TRBJ2-7; 7 nucleotides match TRBD1. This CDR3 has 13 residues. CDR1 SGDLS and CDR2 YYNGEE come from the germline V gene. With 0 bases clipped from V and 8 bases from J, the junction kept 5 bases outside the gene matches. In DNA form, the CDR3 reads TGTGCCAGCAGCGTAGGGTCGACAGGGAAGCAGTACTTC. Translation gives CASSVGSTGKQYF.

The chain joins TRBV18 to TRBJ2-5; a weak D match, TRBD2 (7 bases). This CDR3 region has 14 residues. Deletions cut 4 bases from V and 5 bases from J, with 14 bases between. Germline V gene data show CDR1 as KGHSH and CDR2 as LQKENI. The CDR3, as DNA: TGTGCCAGCTCACTCCGGGGGGCTGGTGAGACCCAGTACTTC. It translates to CASSLRGAGETQYF.

The V gene is TRBV29-1, the J gene TRBJ2-1; 12 nucleotides agree with TRBD2. The trim removed 6 bases at V and 2 bases at J, leaving 2 bases unmatched. CDR3 length: 14 residues. Germline V gene sequence: CDR1 SQVTM, CDR2 ANQGSEA. CDR3 loop: CSVSSGGAYNEQFF. The CDR3 region has the DNA TGCAGCGTCTCTAGCGGGGGGGCCTACAATGAGCAGTTCTTC.

V gene TRBV19 combines with J gene TRBJ2-5; D is uncertain. V was clipped by 5 bases and J by 13 bases, with 14 bases between them. The V gene's germline CDR1 is LNHDA and CDR2 SQIVND (reference sequence). The CDR3 length is 11 residues. The CDR3 loop reads CASSDRARAYF. The CDR3 region has the DNA TGTGCCAGTAGTGATCGGGCCCGGGCGTACTTC. Full variable domain (missing parts from reference TRBV19 and TRBJ2-5): DGGITQSPKYLFRKEGQNVTLSCEQNLNHDAMYWYRQDPGQGLRLIYYSQIVNDFQKGDIAEGYSVSREKKESFPLTVTSAQKNPTAFYLCASSDRARAYFGPGTRLLVL.

This chain uses TRBV5-4 with TRBJ1-4; D remains ambiguous. Trimming cost V 2 bases and J 5 bases, with 10 bases left between them. Looked up from germline, CDR1 is SGHNT and CDR2 is YYREEE (reference sequence). CDR3 length equals 14 residues. CDR3 sequence: CASSFHGYNEKLFF. The CDR3 coding sequence is TGTGCCAGCAGCTTCCACGGATACAATGAAAAACTGTTTTTT.

The chain employs TRBV27 and TRBJ2-1; 12 bases agree with TRBD2. From germline, CDR1 is MNHEY and CDR2 SMNVEV (reference sequence). The V and J ends lost 6 bases and 8 bases, in that order; junction bases with no gene match: 14. The CDR3 consists of 17 residues. CDR3 loop: CASRLITLAGGGHEQFF. CDR3 sequence (DNA): TGTGCCAGCAGGCTGATCACGCTAGCGGGAGGGGGGCATGAGCAGTTCTTC.

This chain uses TRBV6-5 with TRBJ2-1, with TRBD1 matching 8 bases. The trim removed 6 bases at V and 4 bases at J, leaving 2 bases unmatched. In germline, CDR1 is MNHEY, CDR2 SVGAGI. This CDR3 has 13 amino acids. This CDR3 is CASRDRAYNEQFF. Written as DNA, the CDR3 is TGTGCCAGCAGGGACAGGGCATACAATGAGCAGTTCTTC.

The chain has TRBV29-1 and TRBJ1-4; 7 nucleotides line up with TRBD1. The CDR3 has 12 residues. V lost 5 bases to trimming and J lost 7 bases; unmatched junction nucleotides: 4. From germline, CDR1 is SQVTM and CDR2 ANQGSEA. DNA for the CDR3: TGCAGCGTTTCGGACAGGCTTGAAAAACTGTTTTTT. Its translation is CSVSDRLEKLFF.

This clone appeared once. V gene TRBV27 combines with J gene TRBJ2-1; D uncertain. Trimming pared 3 bases from V and 7 bases from J, leaving 16 bases between. The germline CDR1 and CDR2 sequences are MNHEY and SMNVEV (reference sequence). This CDR3 has 15 residues. CDR3: CASSFHHVVANEQFF. CDR3 nucleotides: TGTGCCAGCAGTTTTCATCACGTCGTGGCGAATGAGCAGTTCTTC.

To note about this clone: Different DNA sequences within this sample yield the same CDR3. The V call is TRBV10-1, the J call TRBJ1-1, with D hard to call. The CDR3 runs 13 residues. Trimming removed 5 bases at V and 0 bases at J, with 7 bases between. Per germline, CDR1 WNHNN and CDR2 SYGVQD (reference sequence). The CDR3 DNA reads TGCGCCAGCAGTCTGAAGGTGAACACTGAAGCTTTCTTT. Translation: CASSLKVNTEAFF.

Turning to this clone: Other nucleotide sequences in the sample specify the same CDR3. The rearrangement links TRBV5-1 to TRBJ2-3; the match to TRBD1 covers 9 bases. Germline V gives CDR1 SGHRS, CDR2 YFSETQ. The CDR3 totals 14 residues. With V trimmed by 5 bases and J by 4 bases, 5 bases remained unmatched. In DNA form, the CDR3 reads TGCGCCAGCAGTCCGGGACAGGGTGCAGATACGCAGTATTTT. Amino acid sequence: CASSPGQGADTQYF.

The chain is built from TRBV27 and TRBJ2-7; TRBD2 matches 10 bases. In germline, CDR1 is MNHEY, CDR2 SMNVEV (reference sequence). The CDR3 is made up of 15 amino acids. After removal of 2 bases from V and 2 bases from J, the junction contained 3 bases not matched to a gene. CDR3 in amino acids: CASSLKTSGPYEQYF. CDR3 nucleotide sequence: TGTGCCAGCAGTTTAAAGACTAGCGGGCCCTACGAGCAGTACTTC.